Listed below are T cell receptor beta chains from one sample, sequenced in a study of blood T cell repertoires in COVID-19. The assay was immunoSEQ multiplex PCR, and TCRdb's table has in-frame clones only and misses some. The repertoire includes about 55,000 clones, 80% to 90% of them detected once, and roughly 3.6% sits in the top ten. The sequencing sample was made of peripheral blood. These receptors all stem from a man aged 40-49 years with COVID-19, enrolled during active disease. The CDR3 runs from the conserved cysteine through the conserved F or W. A D gene is named only where the DNA matches it firmly. A row's size may be missing; if present it is once, few, many or a size class.

V gene	clone size	D gene	J gene	CDR3 protein	CDR3 DNA
TRBV5-6	.	.	TRBJ2-5	CASSLSRRGKETQYF	TGTGCCAGCAGCTTGTCTAGGCGAGGTAAAGAGACCCAGTACTTC
TRBV6-1	.	TRBD2	TRBJ2-1	CASSEGLAENNEQFF	TGTGCCAGCAGTGAAGGACTAGCGGAAAACAATGAGCAGTTCTTC
TRBV6-5	.	TRBD1	TRBJ1-1	CASRQGGLNTEAFF	TGTGCCAGCCGACAGGGGGGCCTGAACACTGAAGCTTTCTTT
TRBV12-3/TRBV12-4	.	.	TRBJ1-6	CASTQGPNSPLHF	TGTGCCAGCACTCAGGGCCCTAATTCACCCCTCCACTTT
TRBV11-3	.	.	TRBJ1-4	CASSLENGREEFF	TGTGCCAGCAGCTTAGAGAACGGCCGGGAGGAGTTTTTT
TRBV9	.	.	TRBJ2-7	CASSVGGLGEQYF	TGTGCCAGCAGCGTAGGAGGGCTCGGCGAGCAGTACTTC
TRBV25-1	.	.	TRBJ1-2	CASSNTWWGYTF	TGTGCCAGCAGTAACACCTGGTGGGGCTACACCTTC
TRBV7-2	.	.	TRBJ2-7	CASSPGVSYEQYF	TGTGCCAGCAGCCCGGGAGTTTCCTACGAGCAGTACTTC
TRBV4-1	.	.	TRBJ2-5	CASSQERGLQETQYF	TGCGCCAGCAGCCAAGAGCGGGGCCTCCAAGAGACCCAGTACTTC
TRBV5-1	medium-sized	.	TRBJ2-2	CASSLARGTGELFF	TGCGCCAGCAGCTTGGCCCGGGGCACCGGGGAGCTGTTTTTT
TRBV19	.	.	TRBJ1-5	CASSPGIYSNQPQHF	TGTGCCAGTTCCCCAGGGATTTATAGCAATCAGCCCCAGCATTTT
TRBV3-1/TRBV3-2	.	TRBD1	TRBJ1-2	CASSPFGQGVLRGYTF	TGTGCCAGCAGCCCCTTCGGACAGGGTGTTCTCCGTGGCTACACCTTC
TRBV28	.	.	TRBJ1-1	CASSSRHNTEAFF	TGTGCCAGCAGTTCTCGACATAACACTGAAGCTTTCTTT
TRBV30	.	TRBD1	TRBJ1-4	CAWSVIGGLEKLFF	TGTGCCTGGAGTGTAATAGGGGGCCTGGAAAAACTGTTTTTT
TRBV10-3	.	TRBD1	TRBJ1-5	CAISEGQENNQPQHF	TGTGCCATCAGCGAAGGACAGGAGAACAATCAGCCCCAGCATTTT
TRBV7-9	.	.	TRBJ1-1	CASSLGTGFLSEAFF	TGTGCCAGCAGCTTAGGTACAGGGTTTCTCTCTGAAGCTTTCTTT
TRBV28	.	.	TRBJ1-1	CATHEVNTEAFF	TGTGCCACCCATGAGGTGAACACTGAAGCTTTCTTT
TRBV19	.	TRBD1	TRBJ2-1	CASSTGQGAEQFF	TGTGCCAGTAGTACCGGACAGGGGGCTGAGCAGTTCTTC
TRBV28	.	TRBD2	TRBJ2-3	CASSPSGTSFRNTQYF	TGTGCCAGCAGTCCCTCCGGGACTAGCTTCCGAAATACGCAGTATTTT
TRBV27	.	.	TRBJ2-3	CASSFLVSVLEGSSRTDTQYF	TGTGCCAGCAGTTTTCTCGTATCGGTTCTAGAAGGCTCCTCTCGCACAGATACGCAGTATTTT
TRBV7-9	once	.	TRBJ1-4	CASSLQGSAHRGEKLFF	TGTGCCAGCAGCCTCCAGGGGAGCGCCCACCGAGGTGAAAAACTGTTTTTT
TRBV7-2	medium-sized	.	TRBJ1-1	CASSLGGGGNTEAFF	TGTGCCAGCAGCTTAGGTGGCGGCGGGAACACTGAAGCTTTCTTT
TRBV30	.	.	TRBJ1-2	CAWNPGGVYGYTF	TGTGCCTGGAACCCGGGGGGGGTATATGGCTACACCTTC
TRBV2	.	.	TRBJ2-7	CASRERDFNYEQYF	TGTGCCAGCAGGGAACGGGACTTCAACTACGAGCAGTACTTC
TRBV6-1	.	.	TRBJ2-7	CASSELAGATYEQYF	TGTGCCAGCAGTGAGTTGGCGGGGGCGACCTACGAGCAGTACTTC
TRBV7-9	few	TRBD2	TRBJ2-1	CASSKVGATSGRYNEQFF	TGTGCCAGCAGCAAAGTGGGGGCTACTAGCGGGAGATACAATGAGCAGTTCTTC
TRBV28	.	.	TRBJ1-5	CASSLFGRGNQPQHF	TGTGCCAGCAGTTTATTCGGCAGGGGAAATCAGCCCCAGCATTTT
TRBV9	.	TRBD1	TRBJ2-5	CASSGGTGGTETQYF	TGTGCCAGCAGCGGGGGGACAGGGGGCACAGAGACCCAGTACTTC
TRBV9	.	.	TRBJ2-5	CASSVDASGQETQYF	TGTGCCAGCAGCGTAGACGCCAGCGGCCAAGAGACCCAGTACTTC
TRBV5-1	.	.	TRBJ2-5	CASSLAFERLGEETQYF	TGCGCCAGCAGCTTGGCCTTTGAAAGGCTAGGGGAAGAGACCCAGTACTTC
TRBV2	.	TRBD1	TRBJ1-2	CASSVMTGESDYGYTF	TGTGCCAGCAGTGTAATGACAGGGGAGTCTGACTATGGCTACACCTTC
TRBV13	.	.	TRBJ2-2	CASTLSVPTGELFF	TGTGCCAGCACCCTTAGCGTTCCCACCGGGGAGCTGTTTTTT
TRBV5-6	once	.	TRBJ2-7	CASSLSGEQYF	TGTGCCAGCAGCTTGAGCGGGGAGCAGTACTTC
TRBV28	once	TRBD1	TRBJ2-7	CASRRTGDIRYEQYF	TGTGCCAGCAGGCGTACAGGGGATATACGCTACGAGCAGTACTTC
TRBV29-1	.	.	TRBJ2-5	CSAGLPPSQETQYF	TGCAGCGCAGGACTCCCACCATCCCAAGAGACCCAGTACTTC
TRBV11-3	.	.	TRBJ2-3	CASSLDSLAATDTQYF	TGTGCCAGCAGCTTAGATTCCCTTGCAGCGACAGATACGCAGTATTTT
TRBV28	.	.	TRBJ1-5	CASSSGAGGGQPQHF	TGTGCCAGCAGTTCGGGGGCGGGGGGAGGTCAGCCCCAGCATTTT
TRBV19	.	.	TRBJ1-4	CASSIIPTGATNEKLFF	TGTGCCAGTAGTATAATTCCCACGGGGGCAACTAATGAAAAACTGTTTTTT
TRBV2	.	TRBD2	TRBJ2-4	CASRGLAGGIKNIQYF	TGTGCCAGCAGGGGACTAGCGGGGGGGATTAAAAACATTCAGTACTTC
TRBV9	.	.	TRBJ1-2	CASSPRGGGLYGYTF	TGTGCCAGCAGCCCCCGAGGGGGGGGACTTTATGGCTACACCTTC